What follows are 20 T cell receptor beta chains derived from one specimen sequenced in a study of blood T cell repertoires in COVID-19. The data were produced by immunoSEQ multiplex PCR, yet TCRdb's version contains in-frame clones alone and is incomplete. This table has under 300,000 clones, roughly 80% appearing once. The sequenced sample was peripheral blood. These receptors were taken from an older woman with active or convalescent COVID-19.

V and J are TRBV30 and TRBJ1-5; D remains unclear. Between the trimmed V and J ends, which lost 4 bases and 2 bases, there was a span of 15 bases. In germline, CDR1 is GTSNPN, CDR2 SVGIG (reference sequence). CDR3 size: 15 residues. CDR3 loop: CAWTEGRRGNQPQHF. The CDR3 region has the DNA TGTGCCTGGACCGAGGGCCGACGGGGCAATCAGCCCCAGCATTTT.

CDR3 sequence reads: CASSPTAPQNYEQYF. CDR3 nucleotides: TGCGCCAGCAGCCCGACAGCACCTCAAAACTACGAGCAGTACTTC. The rearrangement joins TRBV5-1 to TRBJ2-7, with a tentative D call TRBD1 (5 bases). From germline, CDR1 is SGHRS and CDR2 YFSETQ. With 4 bases removed from V and 3 bases from J, the gap between germline ends came to 17 bases. The CDR3 covers 15 residues.

CDR3 loop: CASGLKRHRELDGYTF. In DNA, the CDR3 is TGTGCTAGTGGTTTGAAGCGACACAGGGAGCTTGATGGCTACACCTTC. This chain connects TRBV12-5 to TRBJ1-2; TRBD1 is a possible D gene (6 bases). Germline CDR1 LGHNT, CDR2 FRNRAP. There are 16 residues in the CDR3. Trimming pared 2 bases from V and 6 bases from J, leaving 19 bases between.

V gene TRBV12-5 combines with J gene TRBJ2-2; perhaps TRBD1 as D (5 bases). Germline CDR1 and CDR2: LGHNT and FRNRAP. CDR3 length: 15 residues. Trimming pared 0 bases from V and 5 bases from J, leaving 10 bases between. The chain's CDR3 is CASGLVLGETGELFF. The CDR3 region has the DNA TGTGCTAGTGGTTTGGTATTAGGGGAAACCGGGGAGCTGTTTTTT.

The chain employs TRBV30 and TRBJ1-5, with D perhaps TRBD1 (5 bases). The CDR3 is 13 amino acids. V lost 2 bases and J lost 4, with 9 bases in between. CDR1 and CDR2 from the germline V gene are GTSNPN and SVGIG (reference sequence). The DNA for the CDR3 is TGTGCCTGGAGTAGACAGTTGAATCAGCCCCAGCATTTT. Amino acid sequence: CAWSRQLNQPQHF.

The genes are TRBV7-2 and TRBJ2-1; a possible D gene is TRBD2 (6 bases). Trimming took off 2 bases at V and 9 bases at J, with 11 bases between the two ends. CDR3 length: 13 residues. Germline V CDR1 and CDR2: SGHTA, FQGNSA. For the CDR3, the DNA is TGTGCCAGCAGCTTAAAAATCGGGGGTGAGCAGTTCTTC. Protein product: CASSLKIGGEQFF.

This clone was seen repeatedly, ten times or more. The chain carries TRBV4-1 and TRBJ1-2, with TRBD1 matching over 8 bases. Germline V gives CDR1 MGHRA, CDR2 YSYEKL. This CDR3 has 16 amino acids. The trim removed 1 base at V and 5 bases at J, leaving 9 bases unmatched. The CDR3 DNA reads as TGCGCCAGCAGCCAAGGAAGGGCAGGGGGCTGGTATGGCTACACCTTC. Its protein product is CASSQGRAGGWYGYTF.

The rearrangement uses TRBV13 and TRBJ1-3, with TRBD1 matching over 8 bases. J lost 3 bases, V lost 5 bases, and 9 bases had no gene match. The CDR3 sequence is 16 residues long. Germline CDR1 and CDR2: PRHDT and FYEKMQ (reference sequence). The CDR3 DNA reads TGTGCCAGCAGCGATACGGAGGGACAGGTTGGAAACACCATATATTTT. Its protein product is CASSDTEGQVGNTIYF.

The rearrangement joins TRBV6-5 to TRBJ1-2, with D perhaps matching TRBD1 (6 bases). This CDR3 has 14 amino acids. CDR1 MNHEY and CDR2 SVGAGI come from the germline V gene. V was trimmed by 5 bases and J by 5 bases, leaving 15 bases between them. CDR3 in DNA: TGTGCCAGCAGTAATTCACAGGGCGGGTATGGCTACACCTTC. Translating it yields CASSNSQGGYGYTF.

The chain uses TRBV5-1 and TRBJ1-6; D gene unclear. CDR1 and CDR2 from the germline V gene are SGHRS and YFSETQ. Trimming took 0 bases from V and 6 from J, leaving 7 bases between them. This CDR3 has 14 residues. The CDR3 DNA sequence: TGCGCCAGCAGCTTGGGGCAGGCTAATTCACCCCTCCACTTT. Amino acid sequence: CASSLGQANSPLHF.

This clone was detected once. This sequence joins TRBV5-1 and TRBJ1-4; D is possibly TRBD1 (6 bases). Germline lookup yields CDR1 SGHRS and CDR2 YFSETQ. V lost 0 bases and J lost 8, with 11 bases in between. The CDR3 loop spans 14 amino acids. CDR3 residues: CASSLGRGREKLFF. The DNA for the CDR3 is TGCGCCAGCAGCTTGGGCAGGGGACGAGAAAAACTGTTTTTT. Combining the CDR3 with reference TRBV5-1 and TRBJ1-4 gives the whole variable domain KAGVTQTPRYLIKTRGQQVTLSCSPISGHRSVSWYQQTPGQGLQFLFEYFSETQRNKGNFPGRFSGRQFSNSRSEMNVSTLELGDSALYLCASSLGRGREKLFFGSGTQLSVL.

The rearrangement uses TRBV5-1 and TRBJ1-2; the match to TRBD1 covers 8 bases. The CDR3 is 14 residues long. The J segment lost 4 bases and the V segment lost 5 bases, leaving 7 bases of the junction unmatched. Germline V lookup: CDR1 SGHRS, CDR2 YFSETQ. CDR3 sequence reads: CASSIRGRGYGYTF. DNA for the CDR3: TGCGCCAGCAGTATCAGGGGGCGCGGCTATGGCTACACCTTC.

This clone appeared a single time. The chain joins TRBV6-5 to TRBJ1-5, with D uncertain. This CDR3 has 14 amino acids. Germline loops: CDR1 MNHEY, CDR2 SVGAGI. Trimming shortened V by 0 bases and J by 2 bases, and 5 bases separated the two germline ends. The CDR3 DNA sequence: TGTGCCAGCAGTTACTCTTCGGGCAATCAGCCCCAGCATTTT. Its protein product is CASSYSSGNQPQHF.

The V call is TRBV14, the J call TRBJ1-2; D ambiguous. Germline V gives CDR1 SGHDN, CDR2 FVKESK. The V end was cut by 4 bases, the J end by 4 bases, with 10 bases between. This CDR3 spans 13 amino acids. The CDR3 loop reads CASSPFVRYGYTF. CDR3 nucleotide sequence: TGTGCCAGCAGCCCCTTCGTCCGCTATGGCTACACCTTC.

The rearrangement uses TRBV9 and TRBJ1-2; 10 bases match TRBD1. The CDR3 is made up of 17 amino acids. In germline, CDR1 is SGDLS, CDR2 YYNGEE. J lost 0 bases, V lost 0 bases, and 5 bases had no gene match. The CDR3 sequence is CASSVGAGTGANYGYTF. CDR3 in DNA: TGTGCCAGCAGCGTAGGAGCCGGGACAGGGGCTAACTATGGCTACACCTTC.

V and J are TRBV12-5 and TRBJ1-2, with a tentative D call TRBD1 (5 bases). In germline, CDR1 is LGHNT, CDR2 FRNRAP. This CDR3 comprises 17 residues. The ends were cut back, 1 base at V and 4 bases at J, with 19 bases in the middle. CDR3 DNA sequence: TGTGCTAGTGGTTTGGACCGACCTGGTCAGGGCCGCTATGGCTACACCTTC. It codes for CASGLDRPGQGRYGYTF.

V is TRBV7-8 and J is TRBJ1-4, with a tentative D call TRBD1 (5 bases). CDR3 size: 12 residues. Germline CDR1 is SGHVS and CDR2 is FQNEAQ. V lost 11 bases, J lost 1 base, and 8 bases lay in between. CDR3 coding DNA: TGTGCCTGGGGGGGAACTAATGAAAAACTGTTTTTT. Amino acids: CAWGGTNEKLFF.

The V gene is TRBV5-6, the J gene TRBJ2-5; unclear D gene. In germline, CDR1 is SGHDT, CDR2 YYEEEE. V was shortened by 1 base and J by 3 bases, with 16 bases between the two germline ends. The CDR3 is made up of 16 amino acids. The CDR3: CASSLPALPLKETQYF. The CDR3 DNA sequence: TGTGCCAGCAGCTTGCCTGCTCTACCCCTAAAAGAGACCCAGTACTTC.

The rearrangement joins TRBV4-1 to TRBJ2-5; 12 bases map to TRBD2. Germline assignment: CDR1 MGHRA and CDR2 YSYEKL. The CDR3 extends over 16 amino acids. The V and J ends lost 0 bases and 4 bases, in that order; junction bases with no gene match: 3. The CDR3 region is CASSQDKGLAGETQYF. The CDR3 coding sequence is TGCGCCAGCAGCCAAGACAAGGGACTAGCGGGAGAGACCCAGTACTTC.

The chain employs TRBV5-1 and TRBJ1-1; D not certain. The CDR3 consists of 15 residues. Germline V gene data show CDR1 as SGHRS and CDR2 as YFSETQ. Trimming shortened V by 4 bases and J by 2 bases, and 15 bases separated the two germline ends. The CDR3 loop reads CASSPRALDNTEAFF. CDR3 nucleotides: TGCGCCAGCAGCCCACGAGCGTTAGATAACACTGAAGCTTTCTTT.